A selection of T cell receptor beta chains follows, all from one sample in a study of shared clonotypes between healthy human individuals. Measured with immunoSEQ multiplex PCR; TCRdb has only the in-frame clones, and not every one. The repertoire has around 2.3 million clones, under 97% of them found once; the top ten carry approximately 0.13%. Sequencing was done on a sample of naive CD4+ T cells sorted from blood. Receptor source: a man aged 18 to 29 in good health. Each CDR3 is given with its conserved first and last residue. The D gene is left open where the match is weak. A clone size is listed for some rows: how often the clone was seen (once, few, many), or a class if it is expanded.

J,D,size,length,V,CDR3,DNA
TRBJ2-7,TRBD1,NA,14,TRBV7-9,CASSSPTGTYEQYF,TGTGCCAGCAGCTCCCCGACAGGGACCTACGAGCAGTACTTC
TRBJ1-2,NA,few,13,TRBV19,CASAGISAYGYTF,TGTGCCAGTGCCGGGATCTCCGCCTATGGCTACACCTTC
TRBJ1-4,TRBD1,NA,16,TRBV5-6,CASSHRGDYGYEKLFF,TGTGCCAGCAGCCACAGGGGCGATTATGGGTATGAAAAACTGTTTTTT
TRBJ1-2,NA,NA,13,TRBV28,CASSLNGYNGYTF,TGTGCCAGCAGTTTGAACGGTTATAATGGCTACACCTTC
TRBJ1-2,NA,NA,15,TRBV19,CASSMGRQATHGYTF,TGTGCCAGTAGTATGGGGAGGCAGGCCACCCATGGCTACACCTTC
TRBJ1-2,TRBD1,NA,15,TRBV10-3,CAISESPGQGPGYTF,TGTGCCATCAGTGAATCCCCAGGACAGGGCCCGGGCTACACCTTC
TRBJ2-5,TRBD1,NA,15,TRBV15,CATSRPGQGVKTQYF,TGTGCCACCAGCAGGCCGGGACAGGGGGTAAAGACCCAGTACTTC
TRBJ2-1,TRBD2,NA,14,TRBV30,CAWSAWGRANEQFF,TGTGCCTGGAGCGCCTGGGGGAGGGCCAATGAGCAGTTCTTC
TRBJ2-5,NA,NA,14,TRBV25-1,CASRDSRPGGTQYF,TGTGCCAGCAGGGACTCGCGACCCGGCGGGACCCAGTACTTC
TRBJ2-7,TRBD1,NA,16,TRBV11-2,CASSLPPGTGDYEQYF,TGTGCCAGCAGCTTACCACCGGGGACAGGGGACTACGAGCAGTACTTC
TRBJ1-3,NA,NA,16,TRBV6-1,CASSEARGPVSNTIYF,TGTGCCAGCAGTGAAGCCCGGGGGCCAGTGAGTAACACCATATATTTT
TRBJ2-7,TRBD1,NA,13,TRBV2,CASYTGGSYEQYF,TGTGCCAGCTACACAGGGGGCTCCTACGAGCAGTACTTC
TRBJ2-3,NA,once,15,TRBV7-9,CASSLKGSSTDTQYF,TGTGCCAGCAGCTTAAAGGGATCGTCCACAGATACGCAGTATTTT
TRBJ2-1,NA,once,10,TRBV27,CASVGIQQFF,TGTGCATCCGTGGGTATTCAGCAGTTCTTC
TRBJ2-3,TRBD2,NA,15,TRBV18,CASSPQAGRSDTQYF,TGTGCCAGCTCACCACAAGCCGGGAGGTCAGATACGCAGTATTTT
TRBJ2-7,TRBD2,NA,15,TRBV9,CASSPMTSGVGEQYF,TGTGCCAGCAGCCCAATGACTAGCGGGGTAGGGGAGCAGTACTTC
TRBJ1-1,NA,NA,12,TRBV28,CASSLGGAEAFF,TGTGCCAGCAGTTTAGGAGGGGCTGAAGCTTTCTTT
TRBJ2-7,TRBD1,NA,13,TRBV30,CAWRSTGAGEQYF,TGTGCCTGGAGATCAACAGGGGCGGGCGAGCAGTACTTC
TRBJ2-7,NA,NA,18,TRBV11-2,CASSTRLYTGQNSYEQYF,TGTGCCAGCAGCACCCGCCTTTATACGGGGCAGAACTCCTACGAGCAGTACTTC
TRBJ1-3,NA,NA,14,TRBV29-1,CSGVQDLSGNTIYF,TGCAGCGGGGTGCAGGACCTTTCTGGAAACACCATATATTTT
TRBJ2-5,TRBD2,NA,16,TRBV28,CASSLPQAGGRGTQYF,TGTGCCAGCAGTTTACCCCAAGCGGGGGGGCGAGGGACCCAGTACTTC
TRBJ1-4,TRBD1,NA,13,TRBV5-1,CASSDRGGEKLFF,TGCGCCAGCTCCGACAGGGGGGGAGAAAAACTGTTTTTT
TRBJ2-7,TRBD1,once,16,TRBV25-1,CASREDKPGQPYEQYF,TGTGCCAGCCGTGAGGATAAACCGGGACAGCCCTACGAGCAGTACTTC
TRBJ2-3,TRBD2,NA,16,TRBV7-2,CASSLGLAGVTDTQYF,TGTGCCAGCAGCTTGGGACTAGCGGGAGTAACAGATACGCAGTATTTT
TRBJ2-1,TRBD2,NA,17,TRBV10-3,CAITEGPLAGAYNEQFF,TGTGCCATCACCGAGGGCCCACTAGCGGGGGCCTACAATGAGCAGTTCTTC
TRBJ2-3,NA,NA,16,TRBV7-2,CASSQSQGKLTDTQYF,TGTGCCAGCAGCCAAAGCCAGGGCAAACTCACAGATACGCAGTATTTT
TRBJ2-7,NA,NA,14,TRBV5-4,CASSTAGTLYEQYF,TGTGCCAGCAGCACCGCCGGGACATTATACGAGCAGTACTTC
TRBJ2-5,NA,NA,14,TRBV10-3,CAISQGGRQETQYF,TGTGCCATCAGCCAGGGGGGGCGGCAAGAGACCCAGTACTTC
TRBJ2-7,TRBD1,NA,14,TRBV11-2,CASSLWDRVGEQYF,TGTGCCAGCAGCTTATGGGACAGGGTGGGCGAGCAGTACTTC
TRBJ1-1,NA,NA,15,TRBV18,CASSYGTAYEAEAFF,TGTGCCAGCTCATACGGGACGGCCTATGAGGCTGAAGCTTTCTTT
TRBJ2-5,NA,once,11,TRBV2,CASSAMETQYF,TGTGCCAGCAGTGCGATGGAGACCCAGTACTTC
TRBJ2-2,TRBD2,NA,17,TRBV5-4,CASSPTISGGVTGELFF,TGTGCCAGCAGCCCGACGATAAGCGGGGGGGTGACCGGGGAGCTGTTTTTT
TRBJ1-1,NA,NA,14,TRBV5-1,CASSLEQASTEAFF,TGCGCCAGCAGCTTGGAGCAGGCAAGCACTGAAGCTTTCTTT
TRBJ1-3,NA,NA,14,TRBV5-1,CASSLDDVGNTIYF,TGCGCCAGCAGCTTGGATGACGTTGGAAACACCATATATTTT
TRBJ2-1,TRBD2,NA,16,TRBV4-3,CASSQGASSGIDEQFF,TGCGCCAGCAGCCAAGGGGCATCCAGCGGGATAGATGAGCAGTTCTTC
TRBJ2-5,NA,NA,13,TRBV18,CASSPTHQETQYF,TGTGCCAGCTCACCGACACACCAAGAGACCCAGTACTTC
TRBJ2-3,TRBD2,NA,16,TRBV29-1,CSAQSGTSGSTDTQYF,TGCAGCGCACAATCCGGGACTAGCGGCAGCACAGATACGCAGTATTTT
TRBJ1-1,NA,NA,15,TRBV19,CASGPPRGLNTEAFF,TGTGCCAGTGGACCCCCGAGGGGACTGAACACTGAAGCTTTCTTT
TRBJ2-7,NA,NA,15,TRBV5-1,CASSPTVIGSYEQYF,TGCGCCAGCAGCCCGACAGTTATTGGGTCCTACGAGCAGTACTTC
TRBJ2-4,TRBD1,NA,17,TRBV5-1,CASSEGTGGLAKNIQYF,TGCGCCAGCAGCGAAGGGACAGGGGGCCTAGCCAAAAACATTCAGTACTTC
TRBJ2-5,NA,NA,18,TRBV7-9,CASSASRTMGMYQETQYF,TGTGCCAGCAGCGCAAGTAGGACTATGGGGATGTACCAAGAGACCCAGTACTTC
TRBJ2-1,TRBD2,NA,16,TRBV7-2,CASSPVSGRSYNEQFF,TGTGCCAGCAGCCCCGTCAGCGGGAGGAGCTACAATGAGCAGTTCTTC
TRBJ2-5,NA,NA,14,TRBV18,CASSPSQAQETQYF,TGTGCCAGCTCACCTTCACAGGCACAAGAGACCCAGTACTTC
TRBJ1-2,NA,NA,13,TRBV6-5,CASSYPQGDGYTF,TGTGCCAGCAGTTACCCACAGGGTGATGGCTACACCTTC
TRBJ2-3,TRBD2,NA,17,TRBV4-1,CASSQRTSGGATDTQYF,TGCGCCAGCAGCCAGAGGACTAGCGGGGGGGCCACAGATACGCAGTATTTT
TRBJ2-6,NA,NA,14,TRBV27,CASSFSSGANVLTF,TGTGCCAGCAGTTTTTCCTCTGGGGCCAACGTCCTGACTTTC
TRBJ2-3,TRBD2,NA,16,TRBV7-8,CASSFKETSGRSTQYF,TGTGCCAGCAGCTTTAAGGAGACTAGCGGGAGAAGTACGCAGTATTTT
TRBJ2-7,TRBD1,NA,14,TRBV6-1,CASSEGDRGYEQYF,TGTGCCAGCAGTGAAGGGGACAGGGGCTACGAGCAGTACTTC